Shown below are 30 T cell receptor beta chains from a single sample sequenced in a study of immune heterogeneity within non-small cell lung tumors. Multiplex PCR employing 32 V and 13 J primers generated amplicons of the TCR beta CDR3. TCRdb independently ran MiXCR on the multiplex PCR reads; one entry per CDR3 protein. The repertoire holds over 14,000 distinct CDR3 sequences, with roughly 29% as singletons. The template for each sample was approximately 0.65 ug of genomic DNA, which had been extracted from bulk tumor tissue. Each primary tumor yielded several biopsies, collected far apart from one another at surgery. These patients got curative surgery after being newly diagnosed with untreated non-small cell lung cancer. The sample taken for sequencing was lung tumor tissue. The receptors come from a woman aged 45 to 65 with non-small cell lung cancer.

By frequency in the sample, this clonotype is medium-sized. The chain uses TRBV12-3 or TRBV12-4 and TRBJ2-2; the match to TRBD2 covers 7 bases. The V and J ends lost 3 bases and 1 base, in that order; junction bases with no gene match: 8. The CDR3 sequence is 17 residues long. The CDR3 DNA sequence: TGTGCCAGCAGTTTTTTCTGGGCTAGCGGGAACACCGGGGAGCTGTTTTTT. Its translation: CASSFFWASGNTGELFF.

This clonotype is categorized as medium-sized. The genes are TRBV4-1 and TRBJ2-7, with D perhaps given as TRBD1 or TRBD2 (5 bases each). V gave up 3 bases and J gave up 2 bases, with 17 bases separating them. The CDR3 consists of 16 residues. Germline lookup yields CDR1 MGHRA and CDR2 YSYEKL. The CDR3 loop is CASSHLARGRTYEQYF. The CDR3 region has the DNA TGCGCCAGCAGCCACCTGGCGAGGGGCCGGACCTACGAGCAGTACTTC.

This chain uses TRBV6-1 with TRBJ2-7, with D tentatively TRBD1 (6 bases). Trimming stripped 6 bases from V and 2 bases from J, with 8 bases between. Germline loops: CDR1 MNHNS, CDR2 SASEGT. This CDR3 region has 12 residues. CDR3 nucleotides: TGTGCCAGCAGGGGACATACCTACGAGCAGTACTTC. Its translation: CASRGHTYEQYF.

In this sample, this clonotype turned up a few times. Here the CDR3 DNA reads TGTGCCAGCAGTTTTGGAGGGATCGAGCAGTACTTC. Amino acids: CASSFGGIEQYF. J is TRBJ2-7 and V is TRBV27; D may be TRBD2 (6 bases). Germline assignment: CDR1 MNHEY and CDR2 SMNVEV (reference sequence). V was clipped by 3 bases and J by 6 bases, with 9 bases between them. This CDR3 is 12 amino acids long.

In this sample, this clonotype turned up a few times. The CDR3 is CSATNQRGYGYTF. For the CDR3, the DNA is TGCAGTGCTACAAATCAGAGGGGCTATGGCTACACCTTC. The genes are TRBV20-1 and TRBJ1-2; D might be TRBD1 (5 bases). Trimming cost V 4 bases and J 4 bases, with 13 bases left between them. This CDR3 has 13 amino acids. The germline CDR1 and CDR2 sequences are DFQATT and SNEGSKA (reference sequence).

With respect to this clonotype: A much larger clone differs by one base, so this may be a read error. The chain uses TRBV5-6 and TRBJ1-2, with 9 bases aligning to TRBD1. CDR1 and CDR2 from the germline V gene are SGHDT and YYEEEE. V shed 9 bases and J 7 bases; nucleotides not matched to a gene: 16. This CDR3 spans 15 amino acids. The CDR3: CAIRVEDRGYSGYTF. For the CDR3, the DNA is TGTGCCATCAGGGTGGAAGACAGGGGGTACTCTGGCTACACCTTC.

A note on this clonotype: A much larger clone sits a single nucleotide away, making a read error possible. The CDR3 ends on some other residue instead of the conserved phenylalanine or tryptophan, so this is likely a read error. The chain combines TRBV20-1 with TRBJ2-5; TRBD2 matches 13 bases. CDR1 DFQATT and CDR2 SNEGSKA come from the germline V gene (reference sequence). This CDR3 has 16 residues. Trimming took 5 bases from V and 0 from J; bases not matched to a gene: 6. The CDR3 loop reads CSAPLTSGGDQETQYL. CDR3 bases: TGCAGTGCTCCCCTAACTAGCGGGGGGGACCAAGAGACCCAGTACCTC.

The rearrangement links TRBV5-6 to TRBJ1-2; 8 bases fit TRBD1. The CDR3 covers 14 residues. J was trimmed by 8 bases and V by 4 bases; bases with no gene match: 10. Germline CDR1 and CDR2: SGHDT and YYEEEE. CDR3 DNA sequence: TGTGCCAGCAGCAAAGACAGGGGTACCGGCGGCTACACCTTC. Amino acids: CASSKDRGTGGYTF. Together with reference TRBV5-6 and TRBJ1-2, the CDR3 gives the full variable domain: DAGVTQSPTHLIKTRGQQVTLRCSPKSGHDTVSWYQQALGQGPQFIFQYYEEEERQRGNFPDRFSGHQFPNYSSELNVNALLLGDSALYLCASSKDRGTGGYTFGSGTRLTVV.

This clonotype showed up just a few times. The chain couples TRBV28 to TRBJ2-3, with D possibly TRBD2 on 5 matching bases. The ends were cut back, 4 bases at V and 0 bases at J, with 14 bases in the middle. The germline CDR1 and CDR2 sequences are MDHEN and SYDVKM. The CDR3 has 16 residues. The CDR3 region is CASSSSGPASTDTQYF. The CDR3 bases are TGTGCCAGCAGTTCCAGCGGACCCGCTAGCACAGATACGCAGTATTTT.

In its sample, this clonotype was seen a few times. The J gene is TRBJ2-5, the V gene TRBV30; 7 nucleotides agree with TRBD1. Germline V gene lookup returns CDR1 GTSNPN and CDR2 SVGIG (reference sequence). V trimming: 3 bases; J trimming: 5 bases; junction bases outside the gene matches: 18. The CDR3 loop spans 17 amino acids. CDR3: CAWRGPSRQGGFETQYF. The CDR3 DNA sequence: TGTGCCTGGAGGGGACCTTCAAGACAGGGCGGGTTTGAGACCCAGTACTTC.

This clonotype was detected many times. The rearrangement links TRBV27 to TRBJ2-2; the D gene is possibly TRBD1 (6 bases). Germline lookup yields CDR1 MNHEY and CDR2 SMNVEV (reference sequence). The CDR3 is made up of 14 amino acids. Deletions cut 8 bases from V and 5 bases from J, with 15 bases between. DNA for the CDR3: TGTGCCAGCTCCCGGGCAGGGGAAACCGGGGAGCTGTTTTTT. Protein: CASSRAGETGELFF.

This chain joins TRBV7-9 and TRBJ1-2; 10 positions agree with TRBD1. The V and J ends lost 5 bases and 7 bases, in that order; junction bases with no gene match: 4. The CDR3 extends over 13 amino acids. CDR1 is SEHNR, CDR2 FQNEAQ, per germline (reference sequence). CDR3 protein: CASSRDRGLGYTF. The CDR3 bases are TGTGCCAGCAGCAGAGACAGGGGGCTTGGCTACACCTTC.

A word on this clonotype: A much larger clone differs from this one at a single base, so this may be a read error. The chain uses TRBV6-2 or TRBV6-3 and TRBJ1-2; unclear D gene. This CDR3 comprises 12 residues. Germline CDR1 is MNHEY and CDR2 is SVGEGT. V dropped 7 bases and J dropped 8 bases, with 14 bases sitting between them. CDR3 nucleotide sequence: TGTGCCAGCACTCCGAATATAGGGGGCTACACCTTC. Its translation: CASTPNIGGYTF.

The chain uses TRBV3-1 and TRBJ2-1; D is uncertain. Trimming shortened V by 8 bases and J by 7 bases, and 21 bases separated the two germline ends. The CDR3 spans 15 residues. In germline, CDR1 is LGHDT, CDR2 YNNKEL (reference sequence). The CDR3 region has the DNA TGTGCCAGCGGTCCAAGAAGCTACCCCAATAATGAGCAGTTCTTC. It encodes CASGPRSYPNNEQFF.

This clonotype was recorded many times. The chain links TRBV6-1 to TRBJ2-3; TRBD1 matches 7 bases. Germline loops: CDR1 MNHNS, CDR2 SASEGT. The J segment lost 4 bases and the V segment lost 6 bases, leaving 10 bases of the junction unmatched. The CDR3 is 15 amino acids. The CDR3 bases are TGTGCCAGCAGCCCCGACAGGGCCGTCCCAGATACGCAGTATTTT. Encoded protein: CASSPDRAVPDTQYF.

Sample share makes this clonotype medium-sized. The genes are TRBV28 and TRBJ1-6, with 9 bases fitting TRBD1. The trim removed 8 bases at V and 12 bases at J, leaving 11 bases unmatched. The germline CDR1 and CDR2 sequences are MDHEN and SYDVKM. This CDR3 contains 14 residues. The chain's CDR3 is CASRTIQGARPLHF. The CDR3 DNA sequence: TGTGCCAGCCGAACTATACAGGGGGCGCGACCCCTCCACTTT. Full variable domain (missing parts from reference TRBV28 and TRBJ1-6): DVKVTQSSRYLVKRTGEKVFLECVQDMDHENMFWYRQDPGLGLRLIYFSYDVKMKEKGDIPEGYSVSREKKERFSLILESASTNQTSMYLCASRTIQGARPLHFGNGTRLTVT.

To note about this clonotype: A read error may explain this, as a much larger clone is one base away. The chain recombines TRBV10-2 with TRBJ2-2; TRBD2 is a possible D gene (5 bases). Germline loops: CDR1 WSHSY, CDR2 SAAADI. Trimming left V 5 bases short and J 4 bases short, with 14 bases between. CDR3 size: 15 residues. CDR3 coding DNA: TGCGCCAGCAGTCCGGGAAAGGTCGGCACCGGGGAGCTGTTTTTT. This encodes CASSPGKVGTGELFF.

This chain joins TRBV11-3 and TRBJ2-7; 9 bases are shared with TRBD1. This CDR3 region has 15 residues. J gave up 8 bases and V 5 bases, and 13 bases lay outside the gene matches. Germline CDR1 SGHNT, CDR2 YENEEA. CDR3 residues: CASSPTDRGFYKQYF. The CDR3 DNA reads as TGTGCCAGCAGCCCCACGGACAGGGGCTTTTATAAGCAGTACTTC.

To note about this clonotype: This may stem from a read error, because a much larger clone lies one nucleotide away. The rearrangement joins TRBV3-1 to TRBJ1-1; 10 bases agree with TRBD1. The CDR3 consists of 15 residues. The V gene end was trimmed by 7 bases and the J gene end by 1 base; junction bases not matched to a gene: 6. Germline V gene sequence: CDR1 LGHDT, CDR2 YNNKEL (reference sequence). Here the CDR3 DNA reads TGTGCCAGCATCACAAGGGACAGGGGGAACACTGAAGCTTTCTTT. It specifies CASITRDRGNTEAFF.

In the case of this clonotype: A read error is possible here, since a much larger clone lies one base away. The chain links TRBV19 to TRBJ2-3, with D perhaps matching TRBD1 or TRBD2 (5 bases each). The CDR3 has 13 residues. The V gene's germline CDR1 is LNHDA and CDR2 SQIVND (reference sequence). The CDR3 sequence is CAISEGTTDTQYF. CDR3 bases: TGTGCCATTAGTGAGGGGACCACAGATACGCAGTATTTT.

The rearrangement links TRBV2 to TRBJ1-1; no reliable D call. Trimming left V 3 bases short and J 11 bases short, with 19 bases between. This CDR3 has 14 residues. CDR1 is SNHLY and CDR2 is FYNNEI in the germline V gene. The CDR3 loop is CASSDSPVSEVAFF. CDR3 nucleotide sequence: TGTGCCAGCAGTGACTCACCCGTCTCAGAGGTTGCTTTCTTT.

This chain links TRBV15 with TRBJ2-5; 12 bases are a match to TRBD2. With V trimmed by 1 base and J by 2 bases, 5 bases remained unmatched. The CDR3 is 17 amino acids. Germline V CDR1 and CDR2: LNHNV, YYDKDF (reference sequence). This CDR3 is CATSRGLAGGTQETQYF. In DNA form, the CDR3 reads TGTGCCACCAGCAGAGGTCTAGCGGGGGGGACTCAAGAGACCCAGTACTTC.

Remarks on this clonotype: This clone may be a read error of a much larger clone one base away. This sequence joins TRBV27 and TRBJ1-2; TRBD1 aligns across 8 bases. CDR3 length: 14 residues. CDR1 and CDR2 from the germline V gene are MNHEY and SMNVEV (reference sequence). CDR3 in DNA: TGTGCCAGCAGTCCATCGGACAGGGTGGGGGGCTACATCTTC. It encodes CASSPSDRVGGYIF.

The chain recombines TRBV6-1 with TRBJ1-4, with a possible D match to TRBD1 (6 bases). CDR1 and CDR2 (germline): MNHNS, SASEGT. V shed 6 bases and J shed 4 bases, with 12 bases lying between them. CDR3 length: 14 residues. The CDR3 sequence: CASSQQGFNEKLFF. CDR3 DNA sequence: TGTGCCAGCAGCCAACAGGGCTTTAATGAAAAACTGTTTTTT.

This clonotype has a handful of counts. The CDR3 carries no conserved terminal phenylalanine or tryptophan, so it likely arises from a read error. The chain links TRBV7-2 to TRBJ2-5, with 9 bases identical to TRBD2. Germline values: CDR1 SGHTA, CDR2 FQGNSA. The CDR3 is 15 amino acids. V gave up 5 bases and J gave up 5 bases; unmatched junction bases: 9. The CDR3 region is CASSQDGSGGETQYL. The CDR3 bases are TGTGCCAGCAGCCAAGATGGGAGCGGGGGGGAGACCCAGTACCTC.

The table lists this clonotype with many counts. The chain joins TRBV27 to TRBJ2-3; 7 bases line up with TRBD1. This CDR3 is built from 14 residues. CDR1 is MNHEY, CDR2 SMNVEV, per germline (reference sequence). The V segment lost 6 bases and the J segment 0 bases; nucleotides outside the gene matches: 3. CDR3 sequence (DNA): TGTGCCAGCAGATGGGACAGAAGCACAGATACGCAGTATTTT. Protein sequence: CASRWDRSTDTQYF.

There are many counts of this clonotype. The V gene is TRBV6-5, the J gene TRBJ2-3; either TRBD1 or TRBD2 may fit D (5 bases each). The CDR3 has 14 residues. Germline CDR1 MNHEY, CDR2 SVGAGI. Trimming pared 2 bases from V and 0 bases from J, leaving 6 bases between. The CDR3 coding sequence is TGTGCCAGCAGTTACCGGGGCAGCACAGATACGCAGTATTTT. Translating it yields CASSYRGSTDTQYF.

This clonotype was counted many times. This CDR3 reads CASRDPTDTQYF. As DNA, the CDR3 is TGCGCCAGCAGAGACCCCACAGATACGCAGTATTTT. V usage is TRBV5-1 and J usage is TRBJ2-3; D gene uncertain. CDR1 is SGHRS, CDR2 YFSETQ, per germline. V was clipped by 5 bases and J by 2 bases, with 6 bases between them. The CDR3 contains 12 residues.

About this clonotype: One end of the junction does not line up with germline, which may come from a read error. For the CDR3, the DNA is TGTGCCAGCAGTTTACTGACTAGAGGGGGCACAGATACGCAGTGTTTT. This codes for CASSLLTRGGTDTQCF. The gene calls are TRBV12-3 or TRBV12-4 and TRBJ2-3; TRBD1 might be the D (7 bases). The CDR3 has 16 amino acids.

This chain uses TRBV5-5 with TRBJ2-5; perhaps TRBD1 as D (6 bases). V lost 6 bases, J lost 4 bases, and 16 bases lay in between. The CDR3 is made up of 14 amino acids. Germline V gene lookup returns CDR1 SGHKS and CDR2 YYEKEE (reference sequence). The CDR3 sequence: CASTDQGMGETQYF. DNA for the CDR3: TGTGCCAGCACCGATCAGGGGATGGGAGAGACCCAGTACTTC. The whole variable domain, filled in from reference TRBV5-5 and TRBJ2-5, reads DAGVTQSPTHLIKTRGQQVTLRCSPISGHKSVSWYQQVLGQGPQFIFQYYEKEERGRGNFPDRFSARQFPNYSSELNVNALLLGDSALYLCASTDQGMGETQYFGPGTRLLVL.